One and the same sample provided the 21 T cell receptor beta chains below, sequenced in a study of blood T cell repertoires in COVID-19. The data were produced by immunoSEQ multiplex PCR, yet TCRdb's version contains in-frame clones alone and is incomplete. The repertoire includes 210,000 or so clones, under 95% of them detected once, and 1.2% sits in the top ten. Sequenced material: peripheral blood. The receptors here all came from a man aged 30 to 45 with acute or convalescent COVID-19.

Of note for this clone: The same CDR3 arises from other DNA sequences in this sample as well. The rearrangement links TRBV5-1 to TRBJ2-2; D remains ambiguous. Looked up from germline, CDR1 is SGHRS and CDR2 is YFSETQ. The CDR3 consists of 14 residues. Trimming left V 0 bases short and J 1 base short, with 4 bases between. In DNA form, the CDR3 reads TGCGCCAGCAGCTTGGGACAGAACACCGGGGAGCTGTTTTTT. Its translation is CASSLGQNTGELFF.

J is TRBJ1-4 and V is TRBV5-1, with 7 bases fitting TRBD1. Germline CDR1 reads SGHRS; CDR2 reads YFSETQ. V lost 7 bases to trimming and J lost 0 bases; unmatched junction nucleotides: 9. This CDR3 is built from 16 residues. The CDR3, as DNA: TGCGCCAGCCGGGGGCCGGGACAGACAACTAATGAAAAACTGTTTTTT. It codes for CASRGPGQTTNEKLFF.

This chain joins TRBV7-9 and TRBJ2-2; no clear D gene. Trimming pared 5 bases from V and 1 base from J, leaving 8 bases between. The CDR3 extends over 14 amino acids. Germline CDR1 reads SEHNR; CDR2 reads FQNEAQ (reference sequence). This CDR3 reads CASSPLLNTGELFF. For the CDR3, the DNA is TGTGCCAGCAGCCCACTTCTGAACACCGGGGAGCTGTTTTTT.

The chain links TRBV5-1 to TRBJ2-7; 7 nucleotides line up with TRBD2. There are 15 residues in the CDR3. Trimming at V came to 0 bases and at J to 1 base, leaving 4 bases not matched to a gene. Per germline, CDR1 SGHRS and CDR2 YFSETQ. CDR3 sequence reads: CASSLGGRDSYEQYF. The CDR3 nucleotides read TGCGCCAGCAGCTTGGGAGGGAGGGATTCCTACGAGCAGTACTTC.

The CDR3 DNA reads as TGTGCCAGCCAACTCGTCATGAACACTGAAGCTTTCTTT. The encoded protein is CASQLVMNTEAFF. The rearrangement links TRBV6-5 to TRBJ1-1; D call uncertain. The length of the CDR3 is 13 residues. Germline CDR1 reads MNHEY; CDR2 reads SVGAGI. Trimming pared 8 bases from V and 0 bases from J, leaving 10 bases between.

The chain is built from TRBV5-1 and TRBJ2-3, with 9 bases lining up with TRBD1. V shed 4 bases and J 4 bases; nucleotides not matched to a gene: 10. CDR3 length equals 16 residues. Germline V CDR1 and CDR2: SGHRS, YFSETQ. In DNA form, the CDR3 reads TGCGCCAGCAGCCATAACAGGGGGCGGACAGCAGATACGCAGTATTTT. Its protein product is CASSHNRGRTADTQYF.

The chain carries TRBV7-2 and TRBJ2-1; TRBD2 matches 7 bases. The V gene end was trimmed by 9 bases and the J gene end by 5 bases; junction bases not matched to a gene: 10. CDR1 and CDR2 from the germline V gene are SGHTA and FQGNSA. The CDR3 runs 14 residues. CDR3 sequence (DNA): TGTGCCAGTAGACGGGCGGGAGTAAACAATGAGCAGTTCTTC. Amino acid sequence: CASRRAGVNNEQFF.

The V gene is TRBV24-1, the J gene TRBJ2-7; TRBD2 matches at 13 bases. Unmatched junction bases numbered 11, after V lost 4 bases and J lost 6 bases. Germline values: CDR1 KGHDR, CDR2 SFDVKD. The CDR3 has 17 amino acids. The CDR3 nucleotides are TGTGCCACCAGTGACTCCGGACTAGCGGGAGTAAAAAGCGAGCAGTACTTC. This sequence encodes CATSDSGLAGVKSEQYF.

The rearrangement links TRBV18 to TRBJ1-2; no firm D call. The CDR3 totals 14 residues. Trimming removed 3 bases at V and 7 bases at J, with 15 bases between. CDR1 KGHSH and CDR2 LQKENI come from the germline V gene. CDR3 loop: CASSPSEGVGGYTF. CDR3 DNA sequence: TGTGCCAGCTCACCCTCCGAGGGCGTTGGTGGCTACACCTTC.

The chain couples TRBV30 to TRBJ2-7; D unclear. This CDR3 region has 12 residues. Trimming stripped 2 bases from V and 0 bases from J, with 5 bases between. Per the germline V gene, CDR1 is GTSNPN and CDR2 is SVGIG (reference sequence). The CDR3 DNA follows: TGTGCCTGGAGTCCGAGCTCCTACGAGCAGTACTTC. This sequence encodes CAWSPSSYEQYF. Supplemented by reference TRBV30 and TRBJ2-7, the full variable domain reads SQTIHQWPATLVQPVGSPLSLECTVEGTSNPNLYWYRQAAGRGLQLLFYSVGIGQISSEVPQNLSASRPQDRQFILSSKKLLLSDSGFYLCAWSPSSYEQYFGPGTRLTVT.

The CDR3, as DNA: TGTGCCAGCGGCACCGTGACAGGCTTCTCTGGAAACACCATATATTTT. Amino acids: CASGTVTGFSGNTIYF. The chain joins TRBV5-5 to TRBJ1-3; TRBD1 might be the D (6 bases). The CDR3 runs 16 residues. The V gene lost 7 bases and the J gene lost 0 bases, with 17 bases spanning the gap. Per the germline V gene, CDR1 is SGHKS and CDR2 is YYEKEE (reference sequence).

This rearrangement joins TRBV20-1 to TRBJ2-4, with 11 bases identical to TRBD2. This CDR3 has 15 residues. From germline, CDR1 is DFQATT and CDR2 SNEGSKA (reference sequence). Trimming took 3 bases from V and 1 from J; bases not matched to a gene: 2. CDR3 region: CSASSGRGAKNIQYF. CDR3 DNA sequence: TGCAGTGCTAGTAGCGGGAGGGGGGCCAAAAACATTCAGTACTTC.

The chain has TRBV4-1 and TRBJ2-2; D uncertain. With 8 bases removed from V and 0 bases from J, the gap between germline ends came to 7 bases. Germline loops: CDR1 MGHRA, CDR2 YSYEKL. This CDR3 contains 13 residues. For the CDR3, the DNA is TGCGCCAGCGAGGAGACGAACACCGGGGAGCTGTTTTTT. Its protein is CASEETNTGELFF.

The chain recombines TRBV11-1 with TRBJ1-6; the D gene is possibly TRBD1 (5 bases). The V end was cut by 4 bases, the J end by 7 bases, with 14 bases between. Per the germline V gene, CDR1 is SGHAT and CDR2 is FQDESV (reference sequence). CDR3 length: 15 amino acids. CDR3 residues: CASSSGAVRNSPLHF. DNA of the CDR3: TGTGCCAGCAGCTCTGGGGCGGTAAGGAATTCACCCCTCCACTTT. The whole variable domain, filled in from reference TRBV11-1 and TRBJ1-6, reads EAEVAQSPRYKITEKSQAVAFWCDPISGHATLYWYRQILGQGPELLVQFQDESVVDDSQLPKDRFSAERLKGVDSTLKIQPAELGDSAMYLCASSSGAVRNSPLHFGNGTRLTVT.

Remarks on this clone: The germline gene is not matched at one end of the junction; a read error may be the cause. The rearrangement uses TRBV5-4 and TRBJ1-1; 7 positions match TRBD1. The CDR3 spans 14 residues. Germline V gene sequence: CDR1 SGHNT, CDR2 YYREEE (reference sequence). CDR3 sequence: CASTLDRKNTEAFF. The CDR3 DNA is TGTGCCAGCACCTTGGACAGGAAGAACACTGAAGCTTTCTTT.

CDR3 in DNA: TGCGCCAGCAGCTTCGTCCGAGGACAGGGTAAAACCGGGGAGCTGTTTTTT. It yields the protein CASSFVRGQGKTGELFF. The chain recombines TRBV5-1 with TRBJ2-2, with 8 bases fitting TRBD1. The CDR3 contains 17 residues. Looked up from germline, CDR1 is SGHRS and CDR2 is YFSETQ. Trimming took 2 bases from V and 5 from J; bases not matched to a gene: 11.

This clone was recorded only once. The chain joins TRBV30 to TRBJ2-3, with a weak D call TRBD2 (6 bases). The V and J ends lost 5 bases and 1 base respectively, with 19 bases between them. Germline assignment: CDR1 GTSNPN and CDR2 SVGIG (reference sequence). The CDR3 consists of 16 residues. The DNA of the CDR3 is TGTGCCTGGTATACGGGACTCCGAGGGCGCACAGATACGCAGTATTTT. Residues: CAWYTGLRGRTDTQYF.

J is TRBJ2-2 and V is TRBV3-1 (or the pseudogene TRBV3-2), with D possibly TRBD2 on 5 matching bases. Germline V gene lookup returns CDR1 LGHDT and CDR2 YNNKEL (reference sequence). The CDR3 totals 19 residues. Trimming shortened V by 1 base and J by 0 bases, and 18 bases separated the two germline ends. Here the CDR3 DNA reads TGTGCCAGCAGCCAAGGAATCTCCTCAGGACTGTCGAACACCGGGGAGCTGTTTTTT. Its translation: CASSQGISSGLSNTGELFF.

The chain links TRBV10-1 to TRBJ2-2; 10 bases fit TRBD2. The CDR3 contains 14 residues. V shed 5 bases and J 5 bases; nucleotides not matched to a gene: 2. Per germline, CDR1 WNHNN and CDR2 SYGVQD (reference sequence). The DNA for the CDR3 is TGCGCCAGCAGTCGGACTAGCGGAACCGGGGAGCTGTTTTTT. Translated: CASSRTSGTGELFF.

This rearrangement joins TRBV19 to TRBJ1-2; perhaps TRBD1 as D (5 bases). V was cut by 4 bases and J by 3 bases, with 21 bases left in between. Per germline, CDR1 LNHDA and CDR2 SQIVND (reference sequence). The CDR3 spans 17 residues. CDR3 DNA: TGTGCCAGTAGTAGGAACTCACAGGTCGCGGGGGACTATGGCTACACCTTC. Its translation: CASSRNSQVAGDYGYTF. Filled out from reference TRBV19 and TRBJ1-2, the complete variable domain reads DGGITQSPKYLFRKEGQNVTLSCEQNLNHDAMYWYRQDPGQGLRLIYYSQIVNDFQKGDIAEGYSVSREKKESFPLTVTSAQKNPTAFYLCASSRNSQVAGDYGYTFGSGTRLTVV.

The chain has TRBV24-1 and TRBJ2-3; possible D gene TRBD2, 5 bases. Trimming took 3 bases from V and 6 from J, leaving 12 bases between them. CDR1 is KGHDR and CDR2 is SFDVKD in the germline V gene. This CDR3 spans 14 amino acids. The CDR3 is CATSDTPPGDTQYF. In DNA form, the CDR3 reads TGTGCCACCAGTGATACCCCCCCGGGGGATACGCAGTATTTT.